This T cell receptor beta chain is from a study of blood T cell repertoires in COVID-19. The authors' processing: Amplification with reference gene primers provided the estimates of nucleated cell counts. TCRdb's copy holds only in-frame clones and misses some; the assay was immunoSEQ multiplex PCR. The DNA was the basis for D and trimming; V, J and clone size are from that table. Counted here are a few hundred thousand clones, roughly 84% occurring once; the ten biggest clones make up about 3%. The CDR3 spans 13 residues. Germline V gene sequence: CDR1 SGHAT, CDR2 FQNNGV. With 6 bases clipped from V and 5 bases from J, the junction kept 5 bases outside the gene matches.

The V and J genes are TRBV11-2 and TRBJ2-5; 8 nucleotides match TRBD1. Sequencing input: peripheral blood. This clonotype was obtained from a woman aged 18-29 years with acute or convalescent COVID-19. The CDR3 DNA is TGTGCCAGCAGACCACAGGGGGAGGAGACCCAGTACTTC. It codes for CASRPQGEETQYF.